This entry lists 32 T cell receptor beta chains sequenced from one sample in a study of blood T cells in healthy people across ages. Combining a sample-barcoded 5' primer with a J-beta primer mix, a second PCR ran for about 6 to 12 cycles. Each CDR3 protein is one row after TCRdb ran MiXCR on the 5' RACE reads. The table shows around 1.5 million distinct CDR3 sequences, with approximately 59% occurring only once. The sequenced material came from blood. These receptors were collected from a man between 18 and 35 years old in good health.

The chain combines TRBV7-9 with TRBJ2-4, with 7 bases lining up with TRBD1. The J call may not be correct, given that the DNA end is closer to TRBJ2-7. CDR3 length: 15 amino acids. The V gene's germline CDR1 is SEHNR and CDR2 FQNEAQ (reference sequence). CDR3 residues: CASGNKDRVHYEQYF. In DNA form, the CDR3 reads TGTGCCAGCGGAAACAAAGACAGGGTCCACTACGAGCAGTACTTC.

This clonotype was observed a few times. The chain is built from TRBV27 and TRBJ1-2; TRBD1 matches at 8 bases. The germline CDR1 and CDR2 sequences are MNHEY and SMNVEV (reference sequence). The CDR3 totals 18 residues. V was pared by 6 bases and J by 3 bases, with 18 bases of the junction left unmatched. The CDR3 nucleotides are TGTGCCAGCAGCTTGTCTCGGGACAGGTTATCCGCGGACTATGGCTACACCTTC. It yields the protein CASSLSRDRLSADYGYTF.

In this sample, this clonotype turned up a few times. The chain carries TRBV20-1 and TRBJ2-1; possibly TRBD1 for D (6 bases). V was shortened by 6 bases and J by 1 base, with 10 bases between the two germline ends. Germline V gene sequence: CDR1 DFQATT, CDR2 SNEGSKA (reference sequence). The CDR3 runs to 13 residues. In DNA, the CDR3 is TGCAGTGCCCCGGGACATTCCTACAATGAGCAGTTCTTC. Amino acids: CSAPGHSYNEQFF.

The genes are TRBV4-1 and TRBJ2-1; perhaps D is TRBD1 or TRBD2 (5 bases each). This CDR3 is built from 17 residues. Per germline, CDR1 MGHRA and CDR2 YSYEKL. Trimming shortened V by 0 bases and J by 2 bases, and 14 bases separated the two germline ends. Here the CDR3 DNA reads TGCGCCAGCAGCCAAGAGAGGGAAGGGGTCGCCTACAATGAGCAGTTCTTC. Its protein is CASSQEREGVAYNEQFF.

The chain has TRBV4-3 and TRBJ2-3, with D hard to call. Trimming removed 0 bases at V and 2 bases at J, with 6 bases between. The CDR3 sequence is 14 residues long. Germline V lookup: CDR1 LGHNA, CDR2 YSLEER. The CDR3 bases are TGCGCCAGCAGCCAAGATCAAAACACAGATACGCAGTATTTT. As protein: CASSQDQNTDTQYF.

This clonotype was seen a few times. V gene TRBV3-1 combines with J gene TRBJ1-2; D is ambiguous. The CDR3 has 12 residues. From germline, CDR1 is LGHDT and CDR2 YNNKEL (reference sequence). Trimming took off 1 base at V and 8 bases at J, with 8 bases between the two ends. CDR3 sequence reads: CASSQGTHGYTF. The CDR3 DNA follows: TGTGCCAGCAGCCAAGGGACGCACGGCTACACCTTC.

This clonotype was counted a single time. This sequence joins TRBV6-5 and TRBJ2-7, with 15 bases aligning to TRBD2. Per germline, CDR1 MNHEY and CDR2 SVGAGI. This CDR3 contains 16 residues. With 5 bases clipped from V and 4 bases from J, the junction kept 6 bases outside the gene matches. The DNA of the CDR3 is TGTGCCAGCAGTACCGGGACTAGCGGGGGGAATTACGAGCAGTACTTC. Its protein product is CASSTGTSGGNYEQYF.

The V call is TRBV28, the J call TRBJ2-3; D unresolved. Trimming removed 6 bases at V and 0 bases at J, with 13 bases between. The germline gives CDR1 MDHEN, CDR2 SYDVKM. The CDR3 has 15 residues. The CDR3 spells CASRSRPYSTDTQYF. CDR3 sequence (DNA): TGTGCCAGCAGGTCGCGCCCCTATAGCACAGATACGCAGTATTTT.

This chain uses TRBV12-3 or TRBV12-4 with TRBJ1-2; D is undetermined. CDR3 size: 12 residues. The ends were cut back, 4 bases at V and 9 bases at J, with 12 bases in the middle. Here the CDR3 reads CASSYLLESYTF. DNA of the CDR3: TGTGCCAGCAGTTACCTCCTGGAGAGCTACACCTTC.

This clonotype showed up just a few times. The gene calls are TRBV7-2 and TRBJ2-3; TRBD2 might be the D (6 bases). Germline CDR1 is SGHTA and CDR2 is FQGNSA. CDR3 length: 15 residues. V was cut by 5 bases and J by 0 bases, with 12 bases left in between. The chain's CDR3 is CASSPTAGSTDTQYF. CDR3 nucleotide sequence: TGTGCCAGCAGCCCAACGGCGGGGAGCACAGATACGCAGTATTTT.

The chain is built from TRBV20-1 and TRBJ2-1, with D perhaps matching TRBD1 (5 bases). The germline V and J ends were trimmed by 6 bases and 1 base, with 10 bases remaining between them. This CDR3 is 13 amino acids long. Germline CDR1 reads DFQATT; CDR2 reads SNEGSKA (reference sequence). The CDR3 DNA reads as TGCAGTGCCGACAGTGCTTCCTACAATGAGCAGTTCTTC. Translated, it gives CSADSASYNEQFF.

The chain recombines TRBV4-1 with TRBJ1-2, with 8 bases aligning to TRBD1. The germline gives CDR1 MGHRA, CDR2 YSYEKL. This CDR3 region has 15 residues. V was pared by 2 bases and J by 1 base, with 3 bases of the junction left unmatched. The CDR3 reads CASSQWTGINYGYTF. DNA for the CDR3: TGCGCCAGCAGCCAATGGACAGGGATTAACTATGGCTACACCTTC.

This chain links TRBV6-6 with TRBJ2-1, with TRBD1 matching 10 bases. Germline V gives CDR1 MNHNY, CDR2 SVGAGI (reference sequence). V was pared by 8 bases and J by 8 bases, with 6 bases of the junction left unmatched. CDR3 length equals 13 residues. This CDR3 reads CASAGQGRDEQFF. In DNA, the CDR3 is TGTGCCAGCGCGGGACAGGGGCGTGATGAGCAGTTCTTC.

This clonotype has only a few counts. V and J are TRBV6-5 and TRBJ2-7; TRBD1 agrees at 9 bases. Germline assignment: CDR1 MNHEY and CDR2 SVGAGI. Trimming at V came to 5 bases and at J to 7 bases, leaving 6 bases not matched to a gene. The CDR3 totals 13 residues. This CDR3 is CASSGQGLLEQYF. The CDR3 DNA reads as TGTGCCAGCAGTGGACAGGGGCTCCTTGAGCAGTACTTC.

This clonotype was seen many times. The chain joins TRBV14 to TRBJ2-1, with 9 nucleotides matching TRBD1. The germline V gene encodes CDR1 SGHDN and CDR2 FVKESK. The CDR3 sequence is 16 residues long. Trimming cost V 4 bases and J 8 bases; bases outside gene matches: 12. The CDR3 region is CASSPPGQGIWHEQFF. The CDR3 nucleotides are TGTGCCAGCAGCCCTCCGGGACAGGGAATCTGGCATGAGCAGTTCTTC.

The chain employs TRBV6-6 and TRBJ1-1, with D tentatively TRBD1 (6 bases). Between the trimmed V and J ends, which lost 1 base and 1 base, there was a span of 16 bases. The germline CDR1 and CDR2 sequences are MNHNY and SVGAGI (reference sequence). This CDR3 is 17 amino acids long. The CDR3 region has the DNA TGTGCCAGCAGTTACTTCCCGCTACAGGGACCGAACACTGAAGCTTTCTTT. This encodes CASSYFPLQGPNTEAFF.

The DNA of the CDR3 is TGCGCCAGCAGCCAAGATTCGGGAGGGGGCCTATGGGAAAAACTGTTTTTT. Protein product: CASSQDSGGGLWEKLFF. The chain carries TRBV4-3 and TRBJ1-4; 7 nucleotides align to TRBD1. With 0 bases clipped from V and 8 bases from J, the junction kept 12 bases outside the gene matches. The CDR3 length is 17 residues. Germline-derived CDR1 and CDR2 are LGHNA and YSLEER.

The CDR3 coding sequence is TGTGCCAGCAGCCCGGGACAGGGCCACCTATTGAAATGGAATTTAGATGGCTACACCTTC. Amino acid sequence: CASSPGQGHLLKWNLDGYTF. The rearrangement joins TRBV6-1 to TRBJ1-2; 9 nucleotides line up with TRBD1. In germline, CDR1 is MNHNS, CDR2 SASEGT. The CDR3 runs 20 residues. V dropped 6 bases and J dropped 6; count of bases not matched to a gene: 26.

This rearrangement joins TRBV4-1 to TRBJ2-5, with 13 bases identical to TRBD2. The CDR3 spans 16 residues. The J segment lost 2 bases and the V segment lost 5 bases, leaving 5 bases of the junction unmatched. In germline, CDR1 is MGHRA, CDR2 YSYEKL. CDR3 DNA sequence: TGCGCCAGCAGCAGGGGGACTAGCGGGGAACAAGAGACCCAGTACTTC. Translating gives CASSRGTSGEQETQYF.

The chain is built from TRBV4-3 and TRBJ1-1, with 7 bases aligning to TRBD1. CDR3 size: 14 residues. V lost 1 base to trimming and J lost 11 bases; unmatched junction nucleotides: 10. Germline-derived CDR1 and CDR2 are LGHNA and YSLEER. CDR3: CASSQGARGLVAFF. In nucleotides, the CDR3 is TGCGCCAGCAGCCAAGGGGCCAGGGGGTTAGTGGCTTTCTTT.

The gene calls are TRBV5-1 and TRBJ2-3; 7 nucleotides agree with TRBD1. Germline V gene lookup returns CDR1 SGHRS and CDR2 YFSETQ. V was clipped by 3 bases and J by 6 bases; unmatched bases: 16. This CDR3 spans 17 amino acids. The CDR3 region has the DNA TGCGCCAGCAGCTCCCTCCCAAGGGGGCAAGACACGGATACGCAGTATTTT. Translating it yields CASSSLPRGQDTDTQYF.

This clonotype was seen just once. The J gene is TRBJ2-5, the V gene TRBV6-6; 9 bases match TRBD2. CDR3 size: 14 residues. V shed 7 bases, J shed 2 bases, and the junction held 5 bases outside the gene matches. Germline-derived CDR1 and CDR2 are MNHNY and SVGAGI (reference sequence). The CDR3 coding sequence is TGTGCCAGCACCCGACTAGCGGAACAAGAGACCCAGTACTTC. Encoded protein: CASTRLAEQETQYF.

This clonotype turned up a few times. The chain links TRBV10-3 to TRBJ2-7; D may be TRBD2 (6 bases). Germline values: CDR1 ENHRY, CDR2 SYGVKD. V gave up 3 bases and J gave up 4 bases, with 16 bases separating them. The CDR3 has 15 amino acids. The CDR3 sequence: CAISDPGGSGYEQYF. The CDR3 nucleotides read TGTGCCATCAGTGATCCCGGAGGGAGCGGATACGAGCAGTACTTC.

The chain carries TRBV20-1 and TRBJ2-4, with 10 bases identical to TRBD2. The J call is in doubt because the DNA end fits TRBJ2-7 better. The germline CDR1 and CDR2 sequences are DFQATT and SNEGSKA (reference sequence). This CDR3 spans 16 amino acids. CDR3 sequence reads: CSAPRSIAGGGYEQYF. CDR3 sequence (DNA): TGCAGTGCTCCGAGATCGATAGCGGGGGGTGGGTACGAGCAGTACTTC.

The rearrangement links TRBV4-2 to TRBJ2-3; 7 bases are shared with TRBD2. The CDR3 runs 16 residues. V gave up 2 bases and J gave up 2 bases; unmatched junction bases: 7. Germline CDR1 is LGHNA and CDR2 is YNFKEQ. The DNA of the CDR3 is TGTGCCAGCAGCCAAAAGGGGAGGGCCTCCACAGATACGCAGTATTTT. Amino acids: CASSQKGRASTDTQYF.

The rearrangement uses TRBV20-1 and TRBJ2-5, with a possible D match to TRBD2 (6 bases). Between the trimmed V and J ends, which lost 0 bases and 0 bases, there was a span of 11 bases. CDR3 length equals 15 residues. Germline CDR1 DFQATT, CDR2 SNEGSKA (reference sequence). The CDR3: CSARDPAGNQETQYF. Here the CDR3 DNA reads TGCAGTGCTAGAGATCCGGCGGGGAACCAAGAGACCCAGTACTTC.

CDR3 sequence reads: CASSQGGFKNTEAFF. Written as DNA, the CDR3 is TGCGCCAGCAGCCAAGGGGGATTTAAAAACACTGAAGCTTTCTTT. The chain carries TRBV4-1 and TRBJ1-1; D unresolved. This CDR3 region has 15 residues. The germline CDR1 and CDR2 sequences are MGHRA and YSYEKL. V was cut by 1 base and J by 2 bases, with 11 bases left in between.

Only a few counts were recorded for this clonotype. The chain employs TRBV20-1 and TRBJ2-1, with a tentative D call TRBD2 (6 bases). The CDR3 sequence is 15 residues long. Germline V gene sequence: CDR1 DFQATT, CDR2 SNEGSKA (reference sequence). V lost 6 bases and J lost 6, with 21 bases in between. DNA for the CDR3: TGCAGTGCAAGCCTACCCGGGAGTAGACCCAATGAGCAGTTCTTC. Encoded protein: CSASLPGSRPNEQFF.

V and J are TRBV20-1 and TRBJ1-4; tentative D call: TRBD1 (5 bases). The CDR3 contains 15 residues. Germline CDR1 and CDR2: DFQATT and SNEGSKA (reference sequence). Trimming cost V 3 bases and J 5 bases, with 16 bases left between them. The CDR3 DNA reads TGCAGTGCTAGCGGGTTGGGGGGATGGAATGAAAAACTGTTTTTT. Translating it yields CSASGLGGWNEKLFF.

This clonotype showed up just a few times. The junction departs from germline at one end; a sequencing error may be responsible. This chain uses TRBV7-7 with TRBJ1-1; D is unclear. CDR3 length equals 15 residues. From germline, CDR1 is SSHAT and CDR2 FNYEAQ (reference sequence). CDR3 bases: TGTGCTAGCAGCCCGCCGGGCTACATGAACACTGAAGCTTTCTTT. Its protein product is CASSPPGYMNTEAFF.

The CDR3 coding sequence is TGTGCCAGCAGCTCCAGGACTAGCGGGGGGCATACGCAGTATTTT. Its protein is CASSSRTSGGHTQYF. The chain combines TRBV7-2 with TRBJ2-3; TRBD2 matches 14 bases. This CDR3 is built from 15 residues. After removal of 4 bases from V and 7 bases from J, the junction contained 4 bases not matched to a gene. Germline V gene lookup returns CDR1 SGHTA and CDR2 FQGNSA.

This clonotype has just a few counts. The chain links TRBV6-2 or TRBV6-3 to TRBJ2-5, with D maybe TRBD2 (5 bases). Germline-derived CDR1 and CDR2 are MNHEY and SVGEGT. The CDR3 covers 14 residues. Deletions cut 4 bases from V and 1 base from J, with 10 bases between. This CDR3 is CASSSPGVQETQYF. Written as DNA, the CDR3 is TGTGCCAGCAGTTCCCCCGGGGTCCAAGAGACCCAGTACTTC.